This entry is about one T cell receptor (beta chain). The antigen is unknown. The treatment here: 10-day PBMC culture with coronavirus spike peptide pools or control peptides (ViraFEST assay). Medium was half-exchanged with fresh IL-2 medium on days 3 and 7. The entry originates in a study of vaccination and CD4 T cells after COVID-19. With the Oncomine TCR Beta short-read assay, DNA from cultured CD4+ T cells was sequenced. TCRdb reprocessed the PCR reads via MiXCR and lists one record per CDR3 protein. This table holds 10,000 to 15,000 distinct CDR3 sequences, over 45% found once. Trimming pared 8 bases from V and 1 base from J, leaving 17 bases between. This CDR3 comprises 15 residues. CDR1 is MNHEY and CDR2 is SVGEGT in the germline V gene.

The V call is TRBV6-2 or TRBV6-3, the J call TRBJ1-2; the D gene is possibly TRBD1 (5 bases). The specimen sequenced was CD4+ T cells from blood, cultured in vitro. The receptor was isolated from a human donor who had recovered from COVID-19. The CDR3 nucleotides are TGTGCCAGCTGGGACGGGACTCGGAGTAACTATGGCTACACCTTC. This codes for CASWDGTRSNYGYTF.